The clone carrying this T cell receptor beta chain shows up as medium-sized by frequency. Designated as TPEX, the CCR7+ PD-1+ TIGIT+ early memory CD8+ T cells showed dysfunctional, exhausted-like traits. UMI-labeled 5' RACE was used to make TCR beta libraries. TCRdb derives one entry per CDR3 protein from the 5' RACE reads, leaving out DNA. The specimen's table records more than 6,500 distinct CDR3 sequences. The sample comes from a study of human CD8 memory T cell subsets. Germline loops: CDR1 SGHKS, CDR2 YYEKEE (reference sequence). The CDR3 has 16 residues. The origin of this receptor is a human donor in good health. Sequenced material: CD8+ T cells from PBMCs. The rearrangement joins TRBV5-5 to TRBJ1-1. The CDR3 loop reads CASSLDPGFMNTEAFF.